The present entry profiles one T cell receptor beta chain with its context. This specimen belongs to a study of control samples from healthy donors and cancer patients. TCRdb's table, derived via immunoSEQ multiplex PCR, lists solely in-frame clones and lacks some. The table lists more than 85,000 clones, 88% of them singletons. The TCR comes from a woman aged 60-70 years with lung cancer. Sequencing was carried out using PBMCs.

The CDR3 bases are TGTGCCAGGAGGGACAGGGGGCGTTTAGTCTATGGCTACACCTTC. As protein: CARRDRGRLVYGYTF. V usage is TRBV19 and J usage is TRBJ1-2, with 12 bases aligning to TRBD1. The V gene's germline CDR1 is LNHDA and CDR2 SQIVND (reference sequence). The CDR3 is 15 residues long. The V and J ends lost 9 bases and 4 bases, in that order; junction bases with no gene match: 9.